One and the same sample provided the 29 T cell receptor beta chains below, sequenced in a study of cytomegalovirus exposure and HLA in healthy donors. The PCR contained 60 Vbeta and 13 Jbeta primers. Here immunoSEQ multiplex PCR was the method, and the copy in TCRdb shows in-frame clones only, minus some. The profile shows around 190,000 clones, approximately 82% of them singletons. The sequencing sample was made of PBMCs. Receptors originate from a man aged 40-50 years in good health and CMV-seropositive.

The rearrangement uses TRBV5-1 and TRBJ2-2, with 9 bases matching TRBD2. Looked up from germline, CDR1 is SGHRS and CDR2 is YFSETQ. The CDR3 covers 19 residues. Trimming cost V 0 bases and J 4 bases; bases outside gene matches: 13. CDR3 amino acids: CASSLVKAGGPVSTGELFF. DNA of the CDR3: TGCGCCAGCAGCTTGGTAAAGGCGGGAGGGCCTGTTAGCACCGGGGAGCTGTTTTTT.

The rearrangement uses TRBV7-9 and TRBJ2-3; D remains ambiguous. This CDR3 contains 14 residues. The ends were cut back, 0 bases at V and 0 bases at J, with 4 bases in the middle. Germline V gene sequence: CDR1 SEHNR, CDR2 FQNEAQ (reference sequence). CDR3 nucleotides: TGTGCCAGCAGCTTAGCGTCTAGCACAGATACGCAGTATTTT. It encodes CASSLASSTDTQYF.

CDR3: CASSLRTGVEQYF. The CDR3 DNA sequence: TGTGCCAGCAGCCTACGGACAGGCGTGGAGCAGTACTTC. The chain uses TRBV5-4 and TRBJ2-7, with TRBD1 matching over 7 bases. V shed 4 bases, J shed 7 bases, and the junction held 8 bases outside the gene matches. CDR3 length: 13 residues. Germline assignment: CDR1 SGHNT and CDR2 YYREEE (reference sequence).

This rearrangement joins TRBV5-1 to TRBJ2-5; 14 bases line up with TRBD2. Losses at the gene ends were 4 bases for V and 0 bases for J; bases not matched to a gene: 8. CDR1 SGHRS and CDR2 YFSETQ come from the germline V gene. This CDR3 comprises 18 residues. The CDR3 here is CASSHGTSGSSYQETQYF. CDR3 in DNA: TGCGCCAGCAGCCACGGGACTAGCGGGAGTTCGTACCAAGAGACCCAGTACTTC.

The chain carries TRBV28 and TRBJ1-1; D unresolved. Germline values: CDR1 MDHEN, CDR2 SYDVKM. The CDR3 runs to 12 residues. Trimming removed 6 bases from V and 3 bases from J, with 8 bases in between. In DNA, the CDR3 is TGTGCCAGCAGCTCTATAGACACTGAAGCTTTCTTT. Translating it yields CASSSIDTEAFF.

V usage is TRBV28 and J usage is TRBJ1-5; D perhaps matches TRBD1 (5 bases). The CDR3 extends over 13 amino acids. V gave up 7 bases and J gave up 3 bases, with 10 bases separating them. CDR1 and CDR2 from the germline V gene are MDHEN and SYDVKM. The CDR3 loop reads CASKTDLNQPQHF. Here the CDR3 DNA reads TGTGCCAGCAAGACAGACCTCAATCAGCCCCAGCATTTT. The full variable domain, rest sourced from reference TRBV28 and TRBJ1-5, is DVKVTQSSRYLVKRTGEKVFLECVQDMDHENMFWYRQDPGLGLRLIYFSYDVKMKEKGDIPEGYSVSREKKERFSLILESASTNQTSMYLCASKTDLNQPQHFGDGTRLSIL.

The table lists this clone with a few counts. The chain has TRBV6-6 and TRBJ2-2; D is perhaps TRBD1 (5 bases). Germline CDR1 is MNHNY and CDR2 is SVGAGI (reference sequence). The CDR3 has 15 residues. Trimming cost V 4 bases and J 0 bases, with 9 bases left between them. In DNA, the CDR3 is TGTGCCAGCAGTTCAACAGGAGCGAACACCGGGGAGCTGTTTTTT. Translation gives CASSSTGANTGELFF.

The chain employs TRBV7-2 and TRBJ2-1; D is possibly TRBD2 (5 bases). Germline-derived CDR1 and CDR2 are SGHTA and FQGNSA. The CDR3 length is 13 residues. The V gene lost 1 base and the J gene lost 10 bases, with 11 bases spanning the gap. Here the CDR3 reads CASSLERDYEQFF. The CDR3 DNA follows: TGTGCCAGCAGCTTAGAGAGGGATTACGAGCAGTTCTTC.

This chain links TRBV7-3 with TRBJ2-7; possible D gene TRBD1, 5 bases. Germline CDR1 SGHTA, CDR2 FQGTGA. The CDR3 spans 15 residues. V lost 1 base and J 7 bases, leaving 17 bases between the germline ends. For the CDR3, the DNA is TGTGCCAGCAGCTTAATCCCGGACACATTTGAAGAGCAGTACTTC. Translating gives CASSLIPDTFEEQYF.

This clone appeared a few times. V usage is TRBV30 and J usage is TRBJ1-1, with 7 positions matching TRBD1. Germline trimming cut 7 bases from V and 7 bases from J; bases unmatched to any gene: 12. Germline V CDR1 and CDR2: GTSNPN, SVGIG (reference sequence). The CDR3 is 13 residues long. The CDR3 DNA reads TGTGCCTCCCAAAGTCAGGGGGTCGGTGAAGCTTTCTTT. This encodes CASQSQGVGEAFF.

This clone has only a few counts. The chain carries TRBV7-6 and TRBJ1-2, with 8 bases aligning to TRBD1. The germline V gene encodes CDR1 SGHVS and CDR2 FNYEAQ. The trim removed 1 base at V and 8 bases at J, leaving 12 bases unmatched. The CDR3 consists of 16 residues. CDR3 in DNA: TGTGCCAGCAGCTTAGGAGGGAGGGGGACAGGTGACGGCTACACCTTC. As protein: CASSLGGRGTGDGYTF.

The CDR3 is CASSPVGGMNTGELFF. The CDR3 nucleotides are TGTGCCAGCAGCCCCGTGGGGGGGATGAACACCGGGGAGCTGTTTTTT. The chain employs TRBV9 and TRBJ2-2; 7 nucleotides align to TRBD2. This CDR3 has 16 amino acids. The J segment lost 1 base and the V segment lost 4 bases, leaving 7 bases of the junction unmatched. CDR1 is SGDLS and CDR2 is YYNGEE in the germline V gene.

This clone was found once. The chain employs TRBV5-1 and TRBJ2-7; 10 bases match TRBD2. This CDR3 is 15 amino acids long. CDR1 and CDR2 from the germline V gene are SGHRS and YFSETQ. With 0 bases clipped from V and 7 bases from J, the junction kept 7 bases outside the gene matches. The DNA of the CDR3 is TGCGCCAGCAGCTTGGGAGCGGGAGGGCCGAATGAGCAGTACTTC. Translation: CASSLGAGGPNEQYF.

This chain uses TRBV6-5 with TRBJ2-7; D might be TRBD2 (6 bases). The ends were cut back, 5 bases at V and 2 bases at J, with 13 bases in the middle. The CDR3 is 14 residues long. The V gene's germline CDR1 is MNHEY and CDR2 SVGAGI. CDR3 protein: CASSLAGLPYEQYF. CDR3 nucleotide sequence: TGTGCCAGCAGTCTCGCGGGGCTACCCTACGAGCAGTACTTC.

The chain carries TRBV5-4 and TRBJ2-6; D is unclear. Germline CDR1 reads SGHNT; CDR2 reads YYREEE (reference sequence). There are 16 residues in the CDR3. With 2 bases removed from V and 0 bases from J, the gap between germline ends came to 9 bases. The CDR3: CASSFSRSSGANVLTF. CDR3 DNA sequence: TGTGCCAGCAGCTTTAGCCGGAGCTCTGGGGCCAACGTCCTGACTTTC.

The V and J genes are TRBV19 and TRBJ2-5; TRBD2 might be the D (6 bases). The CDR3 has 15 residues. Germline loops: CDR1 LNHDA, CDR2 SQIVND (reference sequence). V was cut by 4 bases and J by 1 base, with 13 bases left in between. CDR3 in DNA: TGTGCCAGTAGTACAACCGCGGGGCCCCAAGAGACCCAGTACTTC. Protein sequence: CASSTTAGPQETQYF.

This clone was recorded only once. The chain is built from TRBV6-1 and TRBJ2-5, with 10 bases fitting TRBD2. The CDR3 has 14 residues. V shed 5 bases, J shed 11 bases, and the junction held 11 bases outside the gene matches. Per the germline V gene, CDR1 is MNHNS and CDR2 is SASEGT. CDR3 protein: CASSPGLALEEQYF. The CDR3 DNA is TGTGCCAGCAGTCCGGGACTAGCGCTTGAGGAGCAGTACTTC.

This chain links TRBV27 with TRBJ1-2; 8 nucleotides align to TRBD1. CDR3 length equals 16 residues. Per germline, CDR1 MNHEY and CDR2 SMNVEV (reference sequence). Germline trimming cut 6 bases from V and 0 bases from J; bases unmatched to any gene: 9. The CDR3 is CASSLRGDRPNYGYTF. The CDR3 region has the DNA TGTGCCAGCAGCTTGAGGGGGGACAGGCCTAACTATGGCTACACCTTC.

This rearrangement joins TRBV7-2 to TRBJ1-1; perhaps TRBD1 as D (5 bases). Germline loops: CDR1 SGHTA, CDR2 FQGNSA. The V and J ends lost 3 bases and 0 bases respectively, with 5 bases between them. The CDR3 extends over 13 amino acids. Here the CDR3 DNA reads TGTGCCAGCAGCTTGACAGTGAACACTGAAGCTTTCTTT. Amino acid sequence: CASSLTVNTEAFF.

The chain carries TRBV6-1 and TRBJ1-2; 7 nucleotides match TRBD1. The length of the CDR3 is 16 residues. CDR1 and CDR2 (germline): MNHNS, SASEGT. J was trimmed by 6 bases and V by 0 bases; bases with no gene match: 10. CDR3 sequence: CASSEALSPRGNGYTF. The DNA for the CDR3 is TGTGCCAGCAGTGAAGCGCTTTCTCCCAGGGGGAATGGCTACACCTTC.

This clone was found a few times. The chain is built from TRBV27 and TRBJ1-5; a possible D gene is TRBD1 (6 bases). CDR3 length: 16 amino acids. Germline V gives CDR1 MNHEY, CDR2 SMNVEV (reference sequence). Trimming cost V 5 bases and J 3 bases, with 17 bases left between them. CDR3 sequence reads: CASSARGARPNQPQHF. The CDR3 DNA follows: TGTGCCAGCAGTGCCCGGGGGGCGAGACCCAATCAGCCCCAGCATTTT.

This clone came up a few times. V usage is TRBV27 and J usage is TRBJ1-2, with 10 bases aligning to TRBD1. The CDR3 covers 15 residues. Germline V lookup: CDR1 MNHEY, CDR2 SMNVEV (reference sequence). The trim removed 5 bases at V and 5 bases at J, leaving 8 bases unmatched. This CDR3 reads CASSMPGQGFYGYTF. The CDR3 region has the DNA TGTGCCAGCAGTATGCCGGGACAGGGGTTTTATGGCTACACCTTC.

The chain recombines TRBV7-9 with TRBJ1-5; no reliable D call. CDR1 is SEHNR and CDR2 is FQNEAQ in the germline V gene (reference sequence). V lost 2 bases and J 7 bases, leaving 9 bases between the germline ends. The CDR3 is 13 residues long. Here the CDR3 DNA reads TGTGCCAGCAGCTTATCCCGGTTACAGCCCCAGCATTTT. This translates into CASSLSRLQPQHF.

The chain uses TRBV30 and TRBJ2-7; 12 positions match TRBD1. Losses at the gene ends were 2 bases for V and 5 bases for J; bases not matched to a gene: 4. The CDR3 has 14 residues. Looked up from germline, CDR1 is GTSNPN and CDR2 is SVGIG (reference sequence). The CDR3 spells CAWSPGQGAHEQYF. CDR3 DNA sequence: TGTGCCTGGAGTCCGGGACAGGGGGCCCACGAGCAGTACTTC.

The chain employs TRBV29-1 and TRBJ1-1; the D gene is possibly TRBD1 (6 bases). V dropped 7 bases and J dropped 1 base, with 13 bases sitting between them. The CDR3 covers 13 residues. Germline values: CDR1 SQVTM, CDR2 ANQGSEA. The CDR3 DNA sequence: TGCAGCGGGGAAGGGACACCGAACACTGAAGCTTTCTTT. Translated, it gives CSGEGTPNTEAFF.

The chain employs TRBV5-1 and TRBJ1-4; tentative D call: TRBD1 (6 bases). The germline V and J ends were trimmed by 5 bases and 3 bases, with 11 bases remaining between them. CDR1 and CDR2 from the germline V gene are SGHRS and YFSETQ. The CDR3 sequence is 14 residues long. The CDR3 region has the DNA TGCGCCAGCAGATCCGGACAGCCTAATGAAAAACTGTTTTTT. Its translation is CASRSGQPNEKLFF. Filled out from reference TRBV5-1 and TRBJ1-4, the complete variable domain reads KAGVTQTPRYLIKTRGQQVTLSCSPISGHRSVSWYQQTPGQGLQFLFEYFSETQRNKGNFPGRFSGRQFSNSRSEMNVSTLELGDSALYLCASRSGQPNEKLFFGSGTQLSVL.

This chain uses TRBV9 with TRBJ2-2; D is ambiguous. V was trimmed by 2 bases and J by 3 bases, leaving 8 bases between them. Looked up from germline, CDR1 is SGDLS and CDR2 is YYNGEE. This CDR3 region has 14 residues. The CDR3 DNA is TGTGCCAGCAGCGTTATGGCGGACACCGGGGAGCTGTTTTTT. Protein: CASSVMADTGELFF.

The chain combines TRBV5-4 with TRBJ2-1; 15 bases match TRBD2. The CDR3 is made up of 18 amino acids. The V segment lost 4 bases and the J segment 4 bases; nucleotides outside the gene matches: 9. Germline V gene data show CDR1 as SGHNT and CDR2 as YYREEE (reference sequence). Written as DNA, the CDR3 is TGTGCCAGCAGCCGGGGTTCGGGACTAGCGGGAGGTTACAATGAGCAGTTCTTC. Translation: CASSRGSGLAGGYNEQFF.

The CDR3 reads CASSVVEENTEAFF. CDR3 sequence (DNA): TGTGCCAGCAGCGTCGTGGAGGAGAACACTGAAGCTTTCTTT. The rearrangement joins TRBV28 to TRBJ1-1; unclear D gene. CDR1 and CDR2 (germline): MDHEN, SYDVKM. The CDR3 runs to 14 residues. Trimming cost V 6 bases and J 1 base, with 12 bases left between them.